Given below is one T cell receptor (beta chain) in context. Its antigen is undetermined. The data were obtained in a study of graft-versus-host responses after intestinal transplantation. TCRdb's table, derived via immunoSEQ multiplex PCR, lists solely in-frame clones and lacks some. The sample comprises some 100,000 clones, 85% to 95% of which are singletons, and around 0.07% rests with the top ten. Germline V CDR1 and CDR2: MDHEN, SYDVKM. V gave up 5 bases and J gave up 4 bases, with 15 bases separating them. The CDR3 sequence is 15 residues long. The sequences come from unstimulated CD8+ T cells sorted from spleen or lymph node cells, collected before transplant. The TCR was taken from a human donor who was the organ donor for an intestinal transplant. The genes are TRBV28 and TRBJ1-3; no reliable D call. Written as DNA, the CDR3 is TGTGCCAGCAGTCTTGACGACAACCGAGGAAACACCATATATTTT. This codes for CASSLDDNRGNTIYF.